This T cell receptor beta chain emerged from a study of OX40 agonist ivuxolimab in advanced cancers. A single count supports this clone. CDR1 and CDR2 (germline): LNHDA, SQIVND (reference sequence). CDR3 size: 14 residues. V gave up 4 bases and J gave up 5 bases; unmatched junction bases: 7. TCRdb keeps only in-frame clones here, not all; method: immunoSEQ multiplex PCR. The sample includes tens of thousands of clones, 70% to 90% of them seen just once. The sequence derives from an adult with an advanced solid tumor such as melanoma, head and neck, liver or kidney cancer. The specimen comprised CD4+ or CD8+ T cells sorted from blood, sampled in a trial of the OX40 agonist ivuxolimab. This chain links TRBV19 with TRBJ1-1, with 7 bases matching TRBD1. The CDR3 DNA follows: TGTGCCAGTAGTACCGGACAGGCGGGGACTGAAGCTTTCTTT. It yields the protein CASSTGQAGTEAFF.